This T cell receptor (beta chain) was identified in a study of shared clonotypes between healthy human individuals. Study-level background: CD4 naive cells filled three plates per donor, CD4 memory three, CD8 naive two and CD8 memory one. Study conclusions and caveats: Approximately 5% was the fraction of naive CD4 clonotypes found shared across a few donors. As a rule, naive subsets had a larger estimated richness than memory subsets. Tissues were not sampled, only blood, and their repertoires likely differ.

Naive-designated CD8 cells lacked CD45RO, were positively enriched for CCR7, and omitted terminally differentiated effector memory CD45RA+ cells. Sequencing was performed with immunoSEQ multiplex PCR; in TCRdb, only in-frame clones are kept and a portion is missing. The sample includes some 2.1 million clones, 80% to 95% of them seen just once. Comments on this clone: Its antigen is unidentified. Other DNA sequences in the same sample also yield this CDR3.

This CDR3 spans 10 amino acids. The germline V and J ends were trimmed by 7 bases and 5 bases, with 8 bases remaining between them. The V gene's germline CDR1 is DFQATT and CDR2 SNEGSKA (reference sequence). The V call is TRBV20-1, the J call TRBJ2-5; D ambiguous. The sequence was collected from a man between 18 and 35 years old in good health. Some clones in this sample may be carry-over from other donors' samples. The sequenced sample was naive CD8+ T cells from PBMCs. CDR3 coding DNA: TGCAGTGGGTTGGAGGAGACCCAGTACTTC. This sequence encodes CSGLEETQYF.